This T cell receptor (beta chain) came from a study of vaccination and CD4 T cells after COVID-19 (dated by TCRdb to 2022 to 2024). Some background on the complete study: Convalescent patients had a positive SARS-CoV-2 result on nasal swab PCR, and of these patients, nine had mild disease and one had severe disease. The convalescent cohort comprised six males and four females, including two Hispanic individuals, seven Caucasians, two Asians and one multiracial person. Overlapping spike peptide pools from SARS-CoV-2 and from the common cold coronaviruses HCoV-NL63, HCoV-OC43 and HCoV-229E were used as culture stimuli. Post-COVID blood samples from convalescent patients were collected a median of roughly 100 days after diagnosis, with a range of roughly 35 to 161 days. Two doses of either the Pfizer-BioNTech BNT162b2 vaccine (n=8) or the Moderna mRNA-1273 vaccine (n=2) were administered to participants. The spike-specific CD4+ TCR repertoire was compared before and after mRNA vaccination in 10 COVID-19 convalescent patients and several infection-naive healthy vaccine recipients. In control cultures, a CEFX viral epitope pool was used as positive control, an HIV-1 Nef peptide pool was used as negative control, or no peptide was added. Post-vaccine blood samples were obtained a median of about 72 days after the second vaccine dose, with a range of roughly 14 to 241 days. Results the study describes overall, beyond this receptor: In convalescent patients, a median roughly 87% of post-vaccine SARS-CoV-2-reactive clones were detected only after vaccination, suggesting vaccine-specific priming. The number of convalescent patients in the study was relatively small, and the study did not examine early timepoints following natural infection. In convalescent patients, nearly all vaccine-specific clones (304 of 307) were found to be mono-reactive for SARS-CoV-2 spike rather than cross-reactive with common cold coronaviruses. Although the median number of SARS-CoV-2-reactive clonotypes went up from approximately 20 after infection to about 38 after vaccination, the increase was not significant.

Taken from the germline V gene, the CDR1 and CDR2 loops are MGHDK and SYGVNS. The CDR3 holds 15 amino acids from the cysteine to the phenylalanine. Of all the DNA, just the CDR3 is kept, 45 bases in frame from base 1. Relative to germline, V is 0 bases shorter and J is 4 bases shorter, with 12 bases between their ends. This specimen's treatment or condition label, per the study, means: roughly nine-day PBMC culture with coronavirus spike peptide pools or control peptides (ViraFEST assay). The study used the ViraFEST assay, which expanded antigen-specific T cells with peptide pools and then identified expanded clonotypes by TCR sequencing. The convalescent patients' positive SARS-CoV-2 PCR tests fell between March and December 2020, which was before the Alpha, Beta and Delta variants emerged in the United States. Around 2 million PBMCs per well were cultured in IMDM with roughly 4.8% human AB serum and 8.5 to 10 IU/ml IL-2, plus 10 ug/ml peptide pools. Half of the culture medium was replaced with fresh IL-2-containing medium on days 3 and 7. After about nine days of culture, CD4+ T cells were isolated by negative selection with the EasySep CD4+ T cell isolation kit. Ficoll-Paque Plus gradient centrifugation was used to isolate PBMCs from whole blood, and the isolated PBMCs were then either used fresh or cryopreserved at -140C. Each culture condition was generally run in triplicate wells.

With regard to this clonotype: Its recognized antigen is unknown. No much larger clone is present one base from it, and per-base qualities are unavailable.

Library construction relied on PCR. TCR sequencing of DNA from cultured CD4+ T cells used the Oncomine TCR Beta short-read assay at the Johns Hopkins FTIC core. Genomic DNA was extracted from the cultured CD4+ T cells with the QIAamp micro DNA kit. The Oncomine TCR Beta libraries from cultured CD4+ T cells were pooled using unique dual indexes and then sequenced on an Illumina iSeq 100. The original methods were these. Non-productive sequences were removed, and CDR3s not starting with C, not ending with F or W, or shorter than 7 amino acids were discarded. The MANAFEST web application was used to identify antigen-specific clonotypes by comparing peptide-stimulated wells against reference wells and other culture wells. Positive clones required FDR below 0.05, an odds ratio above 5, and productive frequency above 0.1% in at least two of three replicate wells. Cross-reactive clonotypes were defined as significantly expanded in both SARS-CoV-2 spike wells and at least one common cold coronavirus spike condition. Levenshtein distances (stringdist) and unrooted phylogenetic trees (ape) in R version 3.6.1 were used to assess CDR3 homology. TCRdb handled the public reads itself, with Q25 trimming in fastp and clone calling in MiXCR, and kept productive beta chains. Here each entry gathers all rows of one CDR3 protein and keeps the most common genes and DNA. None of the V and J calls come from the authors' own analysis; TCRdb made them. A total of more than 15,000 distinct CDR3 sequences appear in this sample, under 45% of them only once. Roughly 6.2% of the sample comes from the top ten.

The chain employs TRBV25-1 and TRBJ1-2; TRBD1 is possibly the D segment (5 matching bases). The receptor comes from a human donor who had recovered from COVID-19. The sample was CD4+ T cells from blood, cultured in vitro, taken before SARS-CoV-2 vaccination. CDR3 reads: CASSEYAQGPYGYTF. The sequenced DNA is TGTGCCAGCAGTGAATATGCCCAGGGCCCCTATGGCTACACCTTC.